These 19 T cell receptor beta chains were sequenced from one sample in a study of identifying expanded T cells in peripheral blood (dated 2019 in TCRdb). Library preparation employed the immunoSEQ multiplex PCR assay. TCRdb retrieved this table from immuneACCESS and kept in-frame rearrangements only. Not all clones are present; in checked studies, unresolved V genes account for under half, and no reason is known for the remainder. In all, the sample holds about 78,000 clones, and roughly 91% of those were seen once. The leading ten clones occupy about 20% of the sample. The sequenced sample was blood. The source of these receptors is a person aged 18 to 75 in good health.

V is TRBV14 and J is TRBJ2-6; D ambiguous. The CDR3 sequence is 14 residues long. The V gene lost 3 bases and the J gene lost 0 bases, with 3 bases spanning the gap. Germline CDR1 SGHDN, CDR2 FVKESK. The CDR3 DNA reads TGTGCCAGCAGCCAGGTCTCTGGGGCCAACGTCCTGACTTTC. This sequence encodes CASSQVSGANVLTF.

This clone was recorded once. For the CDR3, the DNA is TGCGCCAGCAGCCGCGGACAGGGGAGCTATGGCTACACCTTC. This gives the protein CASSRGQGSYGYTF. The chain links TRBV4-3 to TRBJ1-2, with 9 bases identical to TRBD1. Germline V lookup: CDR1 LGHNA, CDR2 YSLEER. V trimming: 4 bases; J trimming: 4 bases; junction bases outside the gene matches: 4. The length of the CDR3 is 14 residues.

The V call is TRBV5-1, the J call TRBJ1-4; 7 bases are a match to TRBD1. The CDR3 loop spans 14 amino acids. CDR1 is SGHRS and CDR2 is YFSETQ in the germline V gene. V was clipped by 4 bases and J by 8 bases; unmatched bases: 8. This CDR3 is CASSKTGRGEKLFF. In DNA form, the CDR3 reads TGCGCCAGCAGCAAGACAGGGAGAGGGGAAAAACTGTTTTTT.

This clone was found once. The chain uses TRBV7-7 and TRBJ2-2; D gene unclear. Per germline, CDR1 SSHAT and CDR2 FNYEAQ (reference sequence). The CDR3 contains 13 residues. V was shortened by 5 bases and J by 6 bases, with 10 bases between the two germline ends. The CDR3 loop reads CASSAGPAGELFF. Written as DNA, the CDR3 is TGTGCCAGCAGCGCCGGACCCGCCGGGGAGCTGTTTTTT.

The genes are TRBV6-6 and TRBJ1-5; the D gene is possibly TRBD1 (6 bases). V gave up 5 bases and J gave up 4 bases, with 15 bases separating them. Germline loops: CDR1 MNHNY, CDR2 SVGAGI (reference sequence). CDR3 size: 15 residues. The DNA for the CDR3 is TGTGCCAGCAGTCCGGGGGCAATCCGTAATCAGCCCCAGCATTTT. Its protein is CASSPGAIRNQPQHF.

This rearrangement joins TRBV5-1 to TRBJ2-2, with D uncertain. The CDR3 length is 14 residues. CDR1 is SGHRS, CDR2 YFSETQ, per germline. Trimming cost V 6 bases and J 4 bases, with 13 bases left between them. The CDR3 loop reads CASKADPGTGELFF. The CDR3 DNA follows: TGCGCCAGCAAGGCAGACCCGGGCACCGGGGAGCTGTTTTTT.

The chain is built from TRBV4-3 and TRBJ1-1; weak D call: TRBD1 (5 bases). V was clipped by 3 bases and J by 8 bases, with 22 bases between them. Per germline, CDR1 LGHNA and CDR2 YSLEER. This CDR3 has 16 residues. The CDR3 DNA reads as TGCGCCAGCAGCCATCGAGGGAGGGGTTGGCTGACGGAAGCTTTCTTT. This sequence encodes CASSHRGRGWLTEAFF.

This chain joins TRBV7-9 and TRBJ1-2; D is unclear. CDR1 is SEHNR, CDR2 FQNEAQ, per germline (reference sequence). V was trimmed by 3 bases and J by 5 bases, leaving 7 bases between them. The CDR3 has 12 amino acids. The CDR3 DNA is TGTGCCAGCAGCTTGGGCGGGTATGGCTACACCTTC. It translates to CASSLGGYGYTF.

In DNA, the CDR3 is TGTGCCAGCACACAGGCACAGGGGTGGAATGAGCAGTTCTTC. Its protein is CASTQAQGWNEQFF. The genes are TRBV5-4 and TRBJ2-1; 7 bases line up with TRBD1. The length of the CDR3 is 14 residues. Germline CDR1 reads SGHNT; CDR2 reads YYREEE (reference sequence). With 6 bases clipped from V and 7 bases from J, the junction kept 10 bases outside the gene matches.

The chain carries TRBV6-5 and TRBJ1-5, with unresolved D. This CDR3 comprises 13 residues. The V gene lost 5 bases and the J gene lost 8 bases, with 13 bases spanning the gap. Germline values: CDR1 MNHEY, CDR2 SVGAGI. The CDR3 sequence: CASSPWTDEPQHF. CDR3 DNA sequence: TGTGCCAGCAGTCCTTGGACGGATGAGCCCCAGCATTTT.

The chain recombines TRBV19 with TRBJ2-7, with D perhaps matching TRBD2 (6 bases). Trimming took 6 bases from V and 2 from J, leaving 20 bases between them. Germline CDR1 LNHDA, CDR2 SQIVND (reference sequence). CDR3 length equals 16 residues. CDR3 sequence reads: CASRFGAGRVTYEQYF. In DNA form, the CDR3 reads TGTGCCAGTAGGTTCGGGGCGGGACGGGTCACCTACGAGCAGTACTTC. Filled out from reference TRBV19 and TRBJ2-7, the complete variable domain reads DGGITQSPKYLFRKEGQNVTLSCEQNLNHDAMYWYRQDPGQGLRLIYYSQIVNDFQKGDIAEGYSVSREKKESFPLTVTSAQKNPTAFYLCASRFGAGRVTYEQYFGPGTRLTVT.

The V and J genes are TRBV29-1 and TRBJ1-2, with 7 bases aligning to TRBD1. V shed 3 bases, J shed 8 bases, and the junction held 9 bases outside the gene matches. The CDR3 is made up of 13 amino acids. The germline V gene has CDR1 SQVTM and CDR2 ANQGSEA. This CDR3 reads CSVEGRGGKGYTF. CDR3 nucleotides: TGCAGCGTTGAGGGCAGGGGGGGTAAGGGCTACACCTTC.

The V call is TRBV7-8, the J call TRBJ2-5; 12 nucleotides line up with TRBD2. Germline V gives CDR1 SGHVS, CDR2 FQNEAQ. CDR3 length: 14 amino acids. V dropped 5 bases and J dropped 11; count of bases not matched to a gene: 9. CDR3 loop: CASSLRLAGDLQYF. The CDR3 region has the DNA TGTGCCAGCAGCCTCCGACTAGCGGGGGACCTTCAGTACTTC.

V usage is TRBV29-1 and J usage is TRBJ2-7; D call uncertain. CDR1 SQVTM and CDR2 ANQGSEA come from the germline V gene. V was clipped by 4 bases and J by 2 bases, with 9 bases between them. The CDR3 runs 12 residues. CDR3 DNA sequence: TGCAGCGTTGCGGTAACACCCTACGAGCAGTACTTC. Its translation is CSVAVTPYEQYF.

The genes are TRBV2 and TRBJ2-3; a weak D match, TRBD2 (6 bases). Trimming took 5 bases from V and 2 from J, leaving 11 bases between them. This CDR3 has 14 amino acids. CDR1 and CDR2 from the germline V gene are SNHLY and FYNNEI. In DNA, the CDR3 is TGTGCCAGCAGTCCGGGACTCCTCACAGATACGCAGTATTTT. Its translation is CASSPGLLTDTQYF.

CDR3 nucleotide sequence: TGTGCCAGCAGAGGTTCACCCCTCCACTTT. As protein: CASRGSPLHF. The chain links TRBV2 to TRBJ1-6; no clear D gene. The CDR3 totals 10 residues. CDR1 is SNHLY, CDR2 FYNNEI, per germline. With 6 bases removed from V and 9 bases from J, the gap between germline ends came to 3 bases.

The chain combines TRBV25-1 with TRBJ1-2; no clear D gene. The V gene's germline CDR1 is MGHDK and CDR2 SYGVNS. Trimming cost V 0 bases and J 8 bases, with 13 bases left between them. The CDR3 contains 14 residues. This CDR3 reads CASSEYRRTSGYTF. The CDR3 nucleotides read TGTGCCAGCAGTGAATATCGGCGCACCAGCGGCTACACCTTC.

The chain links TRBV30 to TRBJ1-5; TRBD1 might be the D (5 bases). The CDR3 extends over 17 amino acids. CDR1 is GTSNPN and CDR2 is SVGIG in the germline V gene (reference sequence). V lost 3 bases and J lost 6, with 24 bases in between. Here the CDR3 DNA reads TGTGCCTGGAGCGACGGGTTCGGGGGGGATGTTGGTCAGCCCCAGCATTTT. Protein: CAWSDGFGGDVGQPQHF.

This chain links TRBV6-5 with TRBJ2-7, with D tentatively TRBD2 (7 bases). The length of the CDR3 is 13 residues. V lost 6 bases, J lost 7 bases, and 16 bases lay in between. Germline CDR1 reads MNHEY; CDR2 reads SVGAGI. CDR3: CASRTSGGSEQYF. CDR3 coding DNA: TGTGCCAGCAGAACCTCGGGGGGCTCTGAGCAGTACTTC.